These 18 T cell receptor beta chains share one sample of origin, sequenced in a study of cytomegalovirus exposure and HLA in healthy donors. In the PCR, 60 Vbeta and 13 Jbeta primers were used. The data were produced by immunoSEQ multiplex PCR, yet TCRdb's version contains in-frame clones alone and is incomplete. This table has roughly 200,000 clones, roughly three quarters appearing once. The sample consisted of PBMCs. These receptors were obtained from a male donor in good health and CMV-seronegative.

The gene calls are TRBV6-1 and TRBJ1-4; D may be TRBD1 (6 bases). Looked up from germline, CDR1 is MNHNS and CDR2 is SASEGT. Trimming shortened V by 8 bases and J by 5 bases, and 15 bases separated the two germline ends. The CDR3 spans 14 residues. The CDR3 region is CASQNRVGNEKLFF. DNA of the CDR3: TGTGCCAGCCAAAACAGGGTAGGCAATGAAAAACTGTTTTTT.

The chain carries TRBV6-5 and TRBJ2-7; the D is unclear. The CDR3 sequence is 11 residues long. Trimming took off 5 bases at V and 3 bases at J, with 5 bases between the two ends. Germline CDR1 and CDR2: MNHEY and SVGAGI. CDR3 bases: TGTGCCAGCAGTGCTAACTACGAGCAGTACTTC. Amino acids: CASSANYEQYF.

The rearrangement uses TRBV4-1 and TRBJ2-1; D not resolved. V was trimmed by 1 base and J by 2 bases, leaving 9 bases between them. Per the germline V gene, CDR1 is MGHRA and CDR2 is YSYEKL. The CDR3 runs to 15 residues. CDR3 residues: CASSQAVDTYNEQFF. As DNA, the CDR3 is TGCGCCAGCAGCCAAGCCGTCGACACCTACAATGAGCAGTTCTTC.

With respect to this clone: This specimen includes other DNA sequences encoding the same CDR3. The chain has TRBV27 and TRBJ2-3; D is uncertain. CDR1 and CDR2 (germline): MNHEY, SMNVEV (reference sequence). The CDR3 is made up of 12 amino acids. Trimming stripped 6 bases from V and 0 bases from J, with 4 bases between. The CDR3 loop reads CASSPSTDTQYF. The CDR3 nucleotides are TGTGCCAGCAGCCCTAGCACAGATACGCAGTATTTT.

The CDR3 is CASSLEGRRADEQFF. CDR3 DNA: TGTGCCAGCAGCTTGGAAGGGAGGCGGGCGGATGAGCAGTTCTTC. The chain links TRBV5-4 to TRBJ2-1; possible D gene TRBD2, 6 bases. The V end was cut by 0 bases, the J end by 8 bases, with 15 bases between. There are 15 residues in the CDR3. The V gene's germline CDR1 is SGHNT and CDR2 YYREEE (reference sequence).

CDR3 sequence: CASGKTGGPNQPQHF. The CDR3, as DNA: TGTGCTAGTGGTAAAACAGGGGGCCCCAATCAGCCCCAGCATTTT. V gene TRBV12-5 combines with J gene TRBJ1-5, with 9 bases identical to TRBD1. Looked up from germline, CDR1 is LGHNT and CDR2 is FRNRAP. The ends lost 5 bases at V and 3 bases at J; junction bases unmatched: 5. The CDR3 is 15 residues long.

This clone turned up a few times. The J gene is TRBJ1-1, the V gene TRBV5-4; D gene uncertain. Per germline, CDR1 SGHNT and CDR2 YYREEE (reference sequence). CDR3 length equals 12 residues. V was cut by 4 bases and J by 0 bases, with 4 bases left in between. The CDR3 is CASSPMNTEAFF. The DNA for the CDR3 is TGTGCCAGCAGCCCTATGAACACTGAAGCTTTCTTT.

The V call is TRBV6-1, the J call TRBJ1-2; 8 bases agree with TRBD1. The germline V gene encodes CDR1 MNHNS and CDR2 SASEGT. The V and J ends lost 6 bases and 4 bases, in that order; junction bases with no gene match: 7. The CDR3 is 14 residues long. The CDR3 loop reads CASRKGQVLYGYTF. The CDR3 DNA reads TGTGCCAGCAGAAAGGGACAGGTTCTCTATGGCTACACCTTC.

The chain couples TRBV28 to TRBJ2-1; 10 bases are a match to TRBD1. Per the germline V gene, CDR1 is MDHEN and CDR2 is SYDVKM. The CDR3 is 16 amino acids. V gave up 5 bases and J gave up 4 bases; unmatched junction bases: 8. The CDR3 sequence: CASSPSGQGKYNEQFF. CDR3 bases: TGTGCCAGCAGTCCCTCGGGACAGGGGAAATACAATGAGCAGTTCTTC.

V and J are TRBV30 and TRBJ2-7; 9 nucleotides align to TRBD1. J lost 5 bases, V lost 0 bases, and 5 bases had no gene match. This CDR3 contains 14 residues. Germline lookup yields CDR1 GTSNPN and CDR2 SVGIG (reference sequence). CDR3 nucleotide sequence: TGTGCCTGGAGTGTACAGGGGGCTAGAAACGAGCAGTACTTC. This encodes CAWSVQGARNEQYF.

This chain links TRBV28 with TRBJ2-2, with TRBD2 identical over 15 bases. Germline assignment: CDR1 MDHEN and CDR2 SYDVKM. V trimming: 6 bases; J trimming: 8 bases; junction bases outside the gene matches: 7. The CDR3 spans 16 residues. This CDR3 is CASRTGLAGGSGELFF. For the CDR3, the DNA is TGTGCCAGCAGGACAGGACTAGCGGGAGGGTCAGGGGAGCTGTTTTTT.

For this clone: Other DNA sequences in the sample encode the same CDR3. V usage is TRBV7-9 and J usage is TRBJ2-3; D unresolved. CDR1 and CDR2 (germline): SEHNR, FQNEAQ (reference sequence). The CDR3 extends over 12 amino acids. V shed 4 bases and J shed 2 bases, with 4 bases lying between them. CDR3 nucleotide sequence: TGTGCCAGCAGCTCTTTCACAGATACGCAGTATTTT. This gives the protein CASSSFTDTQYF.

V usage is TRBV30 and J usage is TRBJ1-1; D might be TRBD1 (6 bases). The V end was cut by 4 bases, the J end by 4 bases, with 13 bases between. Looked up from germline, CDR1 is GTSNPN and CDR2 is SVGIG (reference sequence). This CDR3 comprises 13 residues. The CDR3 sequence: CAWMLDRGTEAFF. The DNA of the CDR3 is TGTGCCTGGATGTTGGACAGAGGCACTGAAGCTTTCTTT.

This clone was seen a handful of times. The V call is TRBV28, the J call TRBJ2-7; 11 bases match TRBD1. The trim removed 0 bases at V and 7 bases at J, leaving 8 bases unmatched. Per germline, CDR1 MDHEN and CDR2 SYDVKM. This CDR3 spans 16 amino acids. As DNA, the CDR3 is TGTGCCAGCAGTTTATGGAGTGGACAGGGGGCCAGAGAGCAGTACTTC. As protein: CASSLWSGQGAREQYF.

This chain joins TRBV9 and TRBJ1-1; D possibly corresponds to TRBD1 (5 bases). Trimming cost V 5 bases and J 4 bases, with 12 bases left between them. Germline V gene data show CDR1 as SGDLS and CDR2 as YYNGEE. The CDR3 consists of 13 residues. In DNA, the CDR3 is TGTGCCAGCAGTATCGGAGGGACCACTGAAGCTTTCTTT. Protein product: CASSIGGTTEAFF.

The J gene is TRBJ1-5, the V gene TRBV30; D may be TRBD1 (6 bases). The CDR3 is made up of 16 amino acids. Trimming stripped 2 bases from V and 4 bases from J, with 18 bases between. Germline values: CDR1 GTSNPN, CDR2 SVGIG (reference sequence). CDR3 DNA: TGTGCCTGGAGTCATCAGGGGCTAGCTGGGAATCAGCCCCAGCATTTT. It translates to CAWSHQGLAGNQPQHF.

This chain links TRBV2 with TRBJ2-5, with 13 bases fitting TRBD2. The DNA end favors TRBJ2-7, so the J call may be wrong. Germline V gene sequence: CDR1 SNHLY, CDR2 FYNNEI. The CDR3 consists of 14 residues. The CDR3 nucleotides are TGTGCCAGCAGGACTAGCGGGGGGCACTACGAGCAGTACTTC. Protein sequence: CASRTSGGHYEQYF.

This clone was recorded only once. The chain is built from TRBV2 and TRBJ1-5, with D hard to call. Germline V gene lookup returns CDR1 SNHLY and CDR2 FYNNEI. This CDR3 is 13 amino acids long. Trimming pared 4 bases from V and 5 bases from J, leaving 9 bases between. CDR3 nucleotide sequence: TGTGCCAGCAGTGTGGAGGGCCATCAGCCCCAGCATTTT. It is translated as CASSVEGHQPQHF.